Below, 3 T cell receptor beta chains from the same sample are listed, as sequenced in a study of tumor and adjacent non-tumor tissue in lung cancer. The template was RNA from unsorted bulk tissue. This non-tumor lung sample came from over 3 cm beyond the tumor edge. Three rounds of nested PCR, following a modified ARM-PCR protocol, produced the TCRbeta library. From the multiplex PCR reads, TCRdb called clonotypes with MiXCR, one entry per CDR3 protein. The sample yields approximately 100,000 distinct CDR3 sequences, approximately 60% seen once. Sequencing was done on a sample of distant non-tumor lung tissue. These receptors came from a man aged 25 to 40 with non-small cell lung cancer.

About this clonotype itself: Mismatch with germline at one junction end may stem from a read error. The gene calls are TRBV24-1 and TRBJ2-1; D is uncertain. Germline loops: CDR1 KGHDR, CDR2 SFDVKD. The CDR3 has 14 residues. DNA of the CDR3: TGTGCCGCCAGTGATTTTAACCGGGACAATGAGCAGTTCTTC. Encoded protein: CAASDFNRDNEQFF.

The chain carries TRBV11-2 and TRBJ2-5, with D unresolved. Trimming removed 7 bases from V and 10 bases from J, with 25 bases in between. CDR3 length: 15 amino acids. Germline V gene lookup returns CDR1 SGHAT and CDR2 FQNNGV. CDR3 nucleotide sequence: TGTGCCAGCAAGGTTATACCAGGAGCTATGAAGAGCCAGTACTTC. Amino acid sequence: CASKVIPGAMKSQYF.

The chain couples TRBV13 to TRBJ2-7; D is uncertain. This CDR3 region has 14 residues. Per germline, CDR1 PRHDT and CDR2 FYEKMQ (reference sequence). The V end was cut by 4 bases, the J end by 3 bases, with 13 bases between. CDR3 amino acids: CASSSQSLGYEQYF. The DNA for the CDR3 is TGTGCCAGCAGCTCCCAGTCACTGGGCTACGAGCAGTACTTC.